One sample yielded the 5 T cell receptor beta chains listed below, sequenced in a study of CD8 T cells in Susac syndrome. Reverse transcription of roughly 0.45 to 1 ug RNA was performed with random hexamers. TCRdb analysed the immunoSEQ multiplex PCR reads with MiXCR anew, one entry per CDR3 protein. The sample has under 85,000 distinct CDR3 sequences, about 94% seen once. Sequencing was done on a sample of CD8+ T cells from PBMCs. Receptor source: a human donor with Susac syndrome.

V and J are TRBV27 and TRBJ1-2; D not certain. Germline assignment: CDR1 MNHEY and CDR2 SMNVEV (reference sequence). The CDR3 loop spans 12 amino acids. Trimming took 3 bases from V and 4 from J, leaving 6 bases between them. The CDR3 sequence is CASSFNGYGYTF. CDR3 DNA: TGTGCCAGCAGTTTTAATGGCTATGGCTACACCTTC.

The rearrangement uses TRBV20-1 and TRBJ2-7; D is possibly TRBD2 (5 bases). The CDR3 runs to 13 residues. V was cut by 6 bases and J by 2 bases, with 14 bases left in between. CDR1 and CDR2 from the germline V gene are DFQATT and SNEGSKA (reference sequence). The CDR3 DNA reads TGCAGTGCAAGCGTGGCGGAGGCCTACGAGCAGTACTTC. This gives the protein CSASVAEAYEQYF.

Here the CDR3 DNA reads TGTGCCATCAACCTCCTAGCGGCCCAAGAGACCCAGTACTTC. Residues: CAINLLAAQETQYF. The V gene is TRBV10-3, the J gene TRBJ2-5; 7 nucleotides line up with TRBD2. Looked up from germline, CDR1 is ENHRY and CDR2 is SYGVKD. The V and J ends lost 7 bases and 1 base, in that order; junction bases with no gene match: 6. The CDR3 runs 14 residues.

V and J are TRBV6-2 or TRBV6-3 and TRBJ1-1, with a weak D call TRBD1 (5 bases). Trimming cost V 2 bases and J 5 bases, with 12 bases left between them. The length of the CDR3 is 14 residues. Per the germline V gene, CDR1 is MNHEY and CDR2 is SVGEGT. The CDR3 DNA sequence: TGTGCCAGCAGTTACGCCGAGGGGAGGACTGAAGCTTTCTTT. Translating it yields CASSYAEGRTEAFF.

This clonotype was seen only once. J is TRBJ2-5 and V is TRBV12-3 or TRBV12-4, with D tentatively TRBD2 (5 bases). V gave up 1 base and J gave up 9 bases, with 12 bases separating them. The CDR3 runs to 13 residues. The CDR3 nucleotides are TGTGCCAGCAGTTTAGGGCTAGCCCAGGCCCAGTACTTC. It yields the protein CASSLGLAQAQYF.